This T cell receptor (beta chain) stems from a study of cytomegalovirus exposure and HLA in healthy donors. Study-wide background: Previous work identified roughly 120 million unique TCR beta sequences from about 179 million T cells.

The CDR3 spans 14 residues. Germline values: CDR1 LNHDA, CDR2 SQIVND (reference sequence). Unmatched junction bases numbered 2, after V lost 3 bases and J lost 5 bases. Findings and caveats of the study: Three CMV-associated chains were confirmed in vitro to be specific for CMV antigens. Most CMV-associated TCR beta chains appeared HLA-restricted in a later analysis.

Notes on this clone: Its antigen remains unknown.

It was with 60 Vbeta and 13 Jbeta primers that the PCR ran. Per the original methods: Approximately 83 million unique TCR beta chains, 9 million to 14 million shared, were counted in a later analysis. Assay used: immunoSEQ multiplex PCR; TCRdb lists only in-frame clones, some missing. From that table come the V and J calls and clone size; the DNA was used to work out D and trimming. The sample contains 90,000 to 110,000 clones, around 72% of which appear only once. The chain is built from TRBV19 and TRBJ2-2; 8 bases map to TRBD2. This TCR was recovered from a male donor in good health and CMV-seronegative. The specimen was PBMCs. The CDR3 DNA sequence: TGTGCCAGTAGTATCCCGGGAGGGACCGGGGAGCTGTTTTTT. This sequence encodes CASSIPGGTGELFF.